The 8 T cell receptor beta chains listed next were all sequenced from one sample in a study of cytomegalovirus exposure and HLA in healthy donors. Researchers ran the PCR with 60 Vbeta and 13 Jbeta primers. Some clones are missing from TCRdb's copy, which holds only in-frame ones; the method was immunoSEQ multiplex PCR. The sample yields about 140,000 clones, around 81% seen once. Sample: PBMCs. Source of these receptors: a man between 40 and 49 years old in good health and CMV-seropositive.

The V gene is TRBV2, the J gene TRBJ2-3; perhaps TRBD1 as D (6 bases). The CDR3 consists of 16 residues. Trimming stripped 2 bases from V and 2 bases from J, with 14 bases between. The germline CDR1 and CDR2 sequences are SNHLY and FYNNEI. CDR3 region: CASSETGNFFTDTQYF. As DNA, the CDR3 is TGTGCCAGCAGTGAAACAGGGAATTTCTTCACAGATACGCAGTATTTT.

V usage is TRBV5-1 and J usage is TRBJ1-1, with a possible D match to TRBD1 (6 bases). Trimming took 4 bases from V and 0 from J, leaving 16 bases between them. Germline CDR1 and CDR2: SGHRS and YFSETQ. CDR3 size: 16 residues. CDR3 nucleotide sequence: TGCGCCAGCAGCCTAATAACAGGGATCTTGAACACTGAAGCTTTCTTT. Its translation is CASSLITGILNTEAFF. Looking up the rest from reference TRBV5-1 and TRBJ1-1 gives the full variable domain: KAGVTQTPRYLIKTRGQQVTLSCSPISGHRSVSWYQQTPGQGLQFLFEYFSETQRNKGNFPGRFSGRQFSNSRSEMNVSTLELGDSALYLCASSLITGILNTEAFFGQGTRLTVV.

This clone appeared once. The V and J genes are TRBV2 and TRBJ2-7; D is undetermined. This CDR3 contains 11 residues. Trimming took 6 bases from V and 3 from J, leaving 6 bases between them. CDR1 is SNHLY, CDR2 FYNNEI, per germline. The CDR3 reads CASRLYYEQYF. The CDR3, as DNA: TGTGCCAGCAGACTATACTACGAGCAGTACTTC.

The CDR3 loop reads CASSLAGAGANVLTF. The CDR3 DNA reads TGCGCCAGCAGCTTGGCAGGGGCTGGGGCCAACGTCCTGACTTTC. The gene calls are TRBV5-1 and TRBJ2-6; possible D gene TRBD1, 6 bases. Trimming removed 0 bases from V and 2 bases from J, with 6 bases in between. Germline loops: CDR1 SGHRS, CDR2 YFSETQ. The CDR3 is 15 amino acids. The full variable domain, with the rest looked up from reference TRBV5-1 and TRBJ2-6, is KAGVTQTPRYLIKTRGQQVTLSCSPISGHRSVSWYQQTPGQGLQFLFEYFSETQRNKGNFPGRFSGRQFSNSRSEMNVSTLELGDSALYLCASSLAGAGANVLTFGAGSRLTVL.

The count of this clone is one. The gene calls are TRBV7-8 and TRBJ1-2; D call uncertain. V was shortened by 7 bases and J by 8 bases, with 17 bases between the two germline ends. The CDR3 loop spans 13 amino acids. Germline V gene sequence: CDR1 SGHVS, CDR2 FQNEAQ. CDR3 sequence (DNA): TGTGCCAGCACCCTTTCGTCCCAGTTGGGCTACACCTTC. Protein: CASTLSSQLGYTF.

The V and J genes are TRBV10-3 and TRBJ1-6; D possibly corresponds to TRBD1 (5 bases). The germline gives CDR1 ENHRY, CDR2 SYGVKD. CDR3 length: 14 residues. V was pared by 3 bases and J by 6 bases, with 9 bases between. The CDR3 region has the DNA TGTGCCATCAGTGACGGGGGAACTAATTCACCCCTCCACTTT. Encoded protein: CAISDGGTNSPLHF.

The chain recombines TRBV2 with TRBJ1-1, with a possible D match to TRBD1 (6 bases). V was pared by 0 bases and J by 8 bases, with 13 bases between. This CDR3 is 14 amino acids long. CDR1 is SNHLY, CDR2 FYNNEI, per germline. The CDR3 bases are TGTGCCAGCAGTGAAGCGAGGGCAGGGGAAGAAGCTTTCTTT. Protein sequence: CASSEARAGEEAFF. Looking up the rest from reference TRBV2 and TRBJ1-1 gives the full variable domain: EPEVTQTPSHQVTQMGQEVILRCVPISNHLYFYWYRQILGQKVEFLVSFYNNEISEKSEIFDDQFSVERPDGSNFTLKIRSTKLEDSAMYFCASSEARAGEEAFFGQGTRLTVV.

This clone was counted only a few times. This chain uses TRBV5-8 with TRBJ2-1, with 7 nucleotides matching TRBD1. The CDR3 loop spans 16 amino acids. Germline CDR1 reads SGHTS; CDR2 reads YDEGEE. With V trimmed by 3 bases and J by 3 bases, 9 bases remained unmatched. CDR3 sequence reads: CASSYGQVGIYNEQFF. The CDR3 nucleotides read TGTGCCAGCAGCTACGGACAGGTGGGGATCTACAATGAGCAGTTCTTC.